The next 12 T cell receptor beta chains were all read from a single sample in a study of cytomegalovirus exposure and HLA in healthy donors. PCR was performed using 60 Vbeta and 13 Jbeta primers. The protocol was immunoSEQ multiplex PCR, while the TCRdb copy is restricted to in-frame clones and leaves out a portion. The sample carries roughly 140,000 clones, around 79% recorded once. The sequenced material came from PBMCs. The receptors derive from a man aged 30 to 45 in good health and CMV-seropositive.

The V gene is TRBV28, the J gene TRBJ2-5; a possible D gene is TRBD1 (5 bases). The CDR3 runs to 15 residues. Germline V gene lookup returns CDR1 MDHEN and CDR2 SYDVKM. The V end lost 3 bases, the J end lost 2 bases, and 13 bases lay between the germline ends. The CDR3, as DNA: TGTGCCAGCAGTTTGACTTCGACAGTACAAGAGACCCAGTACTTC. This encodes CASSLTSTVQETQYF.

V gene TRBV2 combines with J gene TRBJ2-2; 7 nucleotides line up with TRBD2. The CDR3 is made up of 16 amino acids. Germline CDR1 reads SNHLY; CDR2 reads FYNNEI. V gave up 5 bases and J gave up 0 bases; unmatched junction bases: 6. The CDR3 loop is CASSSPGLPNTGELFF. The CDR3 DNA sequence: TGTGCCAGCAGTTCACCGGGACTACCGAACACCGGGGAGCTGTTTTTT.

This sequence joins TRBV10-1 and TRBJ1-1, with D unclear. V was cut by 5 bases and J by 3 bases, with 10 bases left in between. Germline loops: CDR1 WNHNN, CDR2 SYGVQD (reference sequence). The CDR3 extends over 13 amino acids. CDR3 sequence (DNA): TGCGCCAGCAGTTTCGGGTTGGACACTGAAGCTTTCTTT. Residues: CASSFGLDTEAFF.

The chain carries TRBV27 and TRBJ2-2; 8 nucleotides align to TRBD1. The CDR3 length is 15 residues. CDR1 and CDR2 from the germline V gene are MNHEY and SMNVEV (reference sequence). Trimming cost V 4 bases and J 3 bases; bases outside gene matches: 4. The CDR3 is CASSYGDRYTGELFF. The CDR3 DNA reads TGTGCCAGCAGTTACGGGGACAGGTACACCGGGGAGCTGTTTTTT.

The chain carries TRBV6-5 and TRBJ2-3; D unresolved. Germline lookup yields CDR1 MNHEY and CDR2 SVGAGI. This CDR3 has 13 amino acids. Trimming removed 5 bases at V and 0 bases at J, with 6 bases between. The DNA for the CDR3 is TGTGCCAGCAGTCTTTATAGCACAGATACGCAGTATTTT. This gives the protein CASSLYSTDTQYF.

As concerns this clone: A read error may produce the germline difference seen at one junction end. The chain employs TRBV4-1 and TRBJ2-7; TRBD2 agrees at 14 bases. The CDR3 extends over 16 amino acids. The germline CDR1 and CDR2 sequences are MGHRA and YSYEKL. CDR3 bases: TGTGCCAGCAGCCAAGATGGGACTAGCGGGAGTTACGAGCAGTACTTC. Its translation: CASSQDGTSGSYEQYF.

The chain is built from TRBV19 and TRBJ2-1; 11 bases map to TRBD2. The germline CDR1 and CDR2 sequences are LNHDA and SQIVND (reference sequence). V trimming: 11 bases; J trimming: 4 bases; junction bases outside the gene matches: 13. The CDR3 contains 16 residues. CDR3 region: CASAGGTSGSYNEQFF. Here the CDR3 DNA reads TGTGCCTCCGCGGGCGGGACTAGCGGATCGTACAATGAGCAGTTCTTC.

The V and J genes are TRBV4-1 and TRBJ2-7; D gene unclear. Germline V gene lookup returns CDR1 MGHRA and CDR2 YSYEKL. V was trimmed by 0 bases and J by 3 bases, leaving 12 bases between them. The length of the CDR3 is 15 residues. CDR3 nucleotides: TGCGCCAGCAGCCAAGATCTAGGTTCGAACTACGAGCAGTACTTC. This translates into CASSQDLGSNYEQYF.

The chain uses TRBV20-1 and TRBJ1-4; no reliable D call. The CDR3 is 11 residues long. CDR1 and CDR2 (germline): DFQATT, SNEGSKA (reference sequence). V was pared by 3 bases and J by 8 bases, with 7 bases between. The CDR3 sequence is CSARIREKLFF. In nucleotides, the CDR3 is TGCAGTGCTAGGATCAGGGAAAAACTGTTTTTT.

V gene TRBV30 combines with J gene TRBJ2-7, with D tentatively TRBD1 (5 bases). The V end lost 4 bases, the J end lost 4 bases, and 8 bases lay between the germline ends. Germline V CDR1 and CDR2: GTSNPN, SVGIG (reference sequence). The CDR3 consists of 11 residues. The CDR3 protein is CAWKTAYEQYF. The CDR3 region has the DNA TGTGCCTGGAAGACAGCTTACGAGCAGTACTTC.

This clone showed up just a few times. The chain has TRBV6-5 and TRBJ2-3, with 7 bases aligning to TRBD1. The V and J ends lost 2 bases and 2 bases, in that order; junction bases with no gene match: 4. Germline V gene sequence: CDR1 MNHEY, CDR2 SVGAGI. The CDR3 length is 15 residues. This CDR3 is CASSYGTDFTDTQYF. CDR3 sequence (DNA): TGTGCCAGCAGTTACGGGACAGACTTCACAGATACGCAGTATTTT.

J is TRBJ2-7 and V is TRBV19; D remains unclear. The V end was cut by 5 bases, the J end by 6 bases, with 20 bases between. This CDR3 is 15 amino acids long. Germline values: CDR1 LNHDA, CDR2 SQIVND (reference sequence). The DNA for the CDR3 is TGTGCCAGTAGTGGCGGCGGTCGCAACTTGGGCGAGCAGTACTTC. Translation gives CASSGGGRNLGEQYF.